One TCR beta chain is described in this entry. This clone was recorded a few times. The specificity of this receptor is unknown. No much larger clone is present one base from it, and per-base qualities are unavailable. The record originates from a study of blood T cell repertoires in COVID-19 (dated by TCRdb to between 2020 and 2021). For the study in its entirety: The collaborator samples originated in the United States, Italy and Spain and spanned the acute and convalescent phases of COVID-19. The prospective study material was composed of cDNA or gDNA derived from T cells, B-cell-depleted T cells, or PBMCs. Samples were obtained from the ongoing ImmuneRACE study (first 160 participants) and from about 1,300 subjects provided by 6 global collaborators. Where HLA class I and class II types were available, the types were taken from metadata supplied by the sample provider, not from assay-based typing. The repertoires were released in a freely available public database intended as a resource for research on the immune response to SARS-CoV-2. The dataset comprised deeply sampled blood TCRbeta repertoires from subjects exposed to, actively infected with, or recovered from COVID-19. A de-identified subject ID, COVID-19 status, age in years and sex were almost always included in the sample metadata. Broad study findings and their caveats: The amount of clinical and demographic metadata varied by source and participant and was provided uncurated.

The immunoSEQ Assay, a bias-controlled multiplex PCR, was used to amplify TCRbeta CDR3 regions from genomic DNA. In the authors' own workflow: Nucleated cell counts per sample were estimated from amplification of reference gene primers within the assay. To quantify the absolute abundance of each unique TCRbeta CDR3 rearrangement, sequence reads were collapsed and filtered. For each sample, productive Simpson clonality was calculated as the square root of Simpson's diversity index across productive rearrangements. Held by TCRdb, this immuneACCESS table contains in-frame sequences only and omits some clones. Under half of the omission traces to an unresolved V gene where checked; the cause of the rest is unknown. V, J and clone size derive from that table, while D and trimming were established from the DNA sequence. The sample table records about 380,000 clones; around 87% of these occur just once. In total, the top ten clones hold around 7% of the sample.

Each collaborating institution followed its own protocols to collect whole blood in K2EDTA tubes. Collaborator samples were shipped for TCRbeta analysis as frozen whole blood, isolated PBMCs, or DNA extracted from either sample type. The CDR3 covers 16 residues, taking in both the cysteine and the phenylalanine. Only the CDR3 portion is preserved as DNA: 48 bases, with reading frame beginning at the first base. Looking up the germline V gene yields CDR1 SGHTA and CDR2 FQGNSA. Ends trimmed: V by 1 base, J by 1 base; bases unmatched to a gene: 3. This clonotype was sampled from a man between 18 and 35 years old with active or convalescent COVID-19. The sequence joins TRBV7-2 to TRBJ2-2, with 7 junctional bases fitting TRBD2. The specimen sequenced was peripheral blood. The DNA reads as follows: TGTGCCAGCAGCTTAGATCGGGGGGTGAACACCGGGGAGCTGTTTTTT. This sequence encodes CASSLDRGVNTGELFF.